Following are 18 T cell receptor beta chains from one sample sequenced in a study of sequential checkpoint blockade in melanoma. Generated by immunoSEQ multiplex PCR, the TCRdb table keeps only in-frame clones and is missing some. The data show 40,000 or so clones, 75% to 90% seen once. Documented treatment: randomized to nivolumab then ipilimumab (arm A) or the reverse (arm B). The sample in question was CD8+ T cells sorted from blood (inferred from file names), obtained from a patient given nivolumab and ipilimumab in sequence. These receptors all come from a human donor with melanoma.

CDR3 DNA sequence: TGTGCCAGCAGTCCAGGAAGCTACGAGCAGTACGTC. This gives the protein CASSPGSYEQYV. The J gene is TRBJ2-7, the V gene TRBV5-5; D remains unclear. Germline assignment: CDR1 SGHKS and CDR2 YYEKEE (reference sequence). V dropped 5 bases and J dropped 3 bases, with 9 bases sitting between them. This CDR3 has 12 residues.

The genes are TRBV30 and TRBJ1-1, with D hard to call. Germline V gene data show CDR1 as GTSNPN and CDR2 as SVGIG (reference sequence). Trimming stripped 0 bases from V and 1 base from J, with 6 bases between. The CDR3 length is 13 residues. The CDR3 sequence is CAWSVERNTEAFF. The CDR3, as DNA: TGTGCCTGGAGTGTAGAGAGGAACACTGAAGCTTTCTTT.

The chain links TRBV2 to TRBJ2-7; D unclear. The CDR3 is 13 amino acids. V gave up 4 bases and J gave up 7 bases, with 14 bases separating them. Germline CDR1 and CDR2: SNHLY and FYNNEI. The CDR3 reads CASSASAVLEQYV. CDR3 bases: TGTGCCAGCAGTGCATCGGCAGTGCTGGAGCAGTACGTC.

The chain joins TRBV9 to TRBJ2-1; 10 bases fit TRBD2. V trimming: 7 bases; J trimming: 0 bases; junction bases outside the gene matches: 13. CDR1 and CDR2 (germline): SGDLS, YYNGEE. The CDR3 sequence is 18 residues long. Here the CDR3 DNA reads TGTGCCAGCGGCTTCGGACTAGCGGACACGAGCTCCTACAATGAGCAGTTCTTC. It is translated as CASGFGLADTSSYNEQFF.

The gene calls are TRBV5-4 and TRBJ2-7, with D possibly being TRBD1 (5 bases). The length of the CDR3 is 13 residues. Germline lookup yields CDR1 SGHNT and CDR2 YYREEE (reference sequence). Deletions cut 5 bases from V and 0 bases from J, with 9 bases between. CDR3 in DNA: TGTGCCAGCAGATCAGACAGCTCCTACGAGCAGTACTTC. This codes for CASRSDSSYEQYF. The full variable domain, completed using reference TRBV5-4 and TRBJ2-7, is ETGVTQSPTHLIKTRGQQVTLRCSSQSGHNTVSWYQQALGQGPQFIFQYYREEENGRGNFPPRFSGLQFPNYSSELNVNALELDDSALYLCASRSDSSYEQYFGPGTRLTVT.

The V gene is TRBV2, the J gene TRBJ1-5; 8 nucleotides match TRBD1. CDR1 SNHLY and CDR2 FYNNEI come from the germline V gene. CDR3 size: 14 residues. Losses at the gene ends were 6 bases for V and 7 bases for J; bases not matched to a gene: 8. The CDR3, as DNA: TGTGCCAGCAGCCTAGGACAGGGCTGGCAGCCCCAGCATTTT. It specifies CASSLGQGWQPQHF.

The chain couples TRBV27 to TRBJ2-1; tentatively, D is TRBD1 (6 bases). Trimming pared 3 bases from V and 0 bases from J, leaving 9 bases between. CDR1 is MNHEY and CDR2 is SMNVEV in the germline V gene (reference sequence). This CDR3 contains 15 residues. CDR3 loop: CASSFQGTSYNEQFF. For the CDR3, the DNA is TGTGCCAGCAGTTTTCAGGGGACCTCCTACAATGAGCAGTTCTTC.

The CDR3 loop is CASSRQGGASYGYTF. CDR3 bases: TGTGCCAGCAGCCGTCAAGGGGGCGCGTCATATGGCTACACCTTC. The chain is built from TRBV6-5 and TRBJ1-2, with 7 nucleotides matching TRBD1. CDR3 length: 15 amino acids. After removal of 6 bases from V and 5 bases from J, the junction contained 12 bases not matched to a gene. The germline V gene encodes CDR1 MNHEY and CDR2 SVGAGI.

This chain uses TRBV14 with TRBJ2-3, with 15 positions matching TRBD2. Germline V gene data show CDR1 as SGHDN and CDR2 as FVKESK. The length of the CDR3 is 15 residues. The V and J ends lost 5 bases and 6 bases, in that order; junction bases with no gene match: 3. As DNA, the CDR3 is TGTGCCAGCAGCTGGACTAGCGGGAGGGGGGATACGCAGTATTTT. This sequence encodes CASSWTSGRGDTQYF. Together with reference TRBV14 and TRBJ2-3, the CDR3 gives the full variable domain: EAGVTQFPSHSVIEKGQTVTLRCDPISGHDNLYWYRRVMGKEIKFLLHFVKESKQDESGMPNNRFLAERTGGTYSTLKVQPAELEDSGVYFCASSWTSGRGDTQYFGPGTRLTVL.

V is TRBV9 and J is TRBJ1-5; D is possibly TRBD1 (5 bases). The length of the CDR3 is 15 residues. CDR1 SGDLS and CDR2 YYNGEE come from the germline V gene. The V gene lost 3 bases and the J gene lost 0 bases, with 10 bases spanning the gap. CDR3 sequence (DNA): TGTGCCAGCAGCGAGGGGTCTTATAGCAATCAGCCCCAGCATTTT. It yields the protein CASSEGSYSNQPQHF.

V usage is TRBV7-9 and J usage is TRBJ1-2; unclear D gene. CDR3 length equals 14 residues. The germline V gene encodes CDR1 SEHNR and CDR2 FQNEAQ (reference sequence). Trimming removed 1 base at V and 5 bases at J, with 11 bases between. The CDR3 nucleotides read TGTGCCAGCAGCTTAGGGGAGGGCACTTATGGCTACACCTTC. It codes for CASSLGEGTYGYTF. The full variable domain, its missing parts supplied by reference TRBV7-9 and TRBJ1-2, is DTGVSQNPRHKITKRGQNVTFRCDPISEHNRLYWYRQTLGQGPEFLTYFQNEAQLEKSRLLSDRFSAERPKGSFSTLEIQRTEQGDSAMYLCASSLGEGTYGYTFGSGTRLTVV.

The gene calls are TRBV4-1 and TRBJ1-2; D is uncertain. Trimming took off 0 bases at V and 7 bases at J, with 15 bases between the two ends. Germline V gene lookup returns CDR1 MGHRA and CDR2 YSYEKL. This CDR3 is 15 amino acids long. CDR3 DNA sequence: TGCGCCAGCAGCCAAGAAAACGTGAGAACGTTTGGCTACACCTTC. Amino acids: CASSQENVRTFGYTF.

The chain carries TRBV9 and TRBJ2-7; 10 bases fit TRBD2. The CDR3 is 15 amino acids. V shed 0 bases and J 4 bases; nucleotides not matched to a gene: 4. Germline values: CDR1 SGDLS, CDR2 YYNGEE. The CDR3 DNA reads TGTGCCAGCAGCGTAGCCCAGCGGGAGGGGTACGAGCAGTACTTC. It is translated as CASSVAQREGYEQYF.

V is TRBV7-9 and J is TRBJ2-5; TRBD1 might be the D (6 bases). This CDR3 has 14 amino acids. The germline gives CDR1 SEHNR, CDR2 FQNEAQ (reference sequence). Trimming left V 1 base short and J 5 bases short, with 11 bases between. The CDR3: CASSLVGQGETQYF. Written as DNA, the CDR3 is TGTGCCAGCAGCTTAGTAGGTCAGGGGGAGACCCAGTACTTC.

The table lists this clone with a few counts. The rearrangement uses TRBV5-5 and TRBJ1-2, with 8 bases matching TRBD1. CDR3 size: 13 residues. Germline V gene data show CDR1 as SGHKS and CDR2 as YYEKEE (reference sequence). V shed 0 bases, J shed 6 bases, and the junction held 1 base outside the gene matches. The CDR3 sequence: CASSLDRGNGYTF. CDR3 bases: TGTGCCAGCAGCTTGGACAGGGGGAATGGCTACACCTTC.

This chain joins TRBV19 and TRBJ1-5; D is perhaps TRBD1 (6 bases). Trimming removed 3 bases from V and 4 bases from J, with 13 bases in between. This CDR3 has 15 amino acids. CDR1 and CDR2 (germline): LNHDA, SQIVND (reference sequence). The CDR3 here is CASSMRQVPNQPQHF. For the CDR3, the DNA is TGTGCCAGTAGTATGAGACAGGTTCCTAATCAGCCCCAGCATTTT.

The chain combines TRBV5-1 with TRBJ1-4; no firm D call. This CDR3 has 16 residues. With 1 base removed from V and 0 bases from J, the gap between germline ends came to 10 bases. CDR1 is SGHRS and CDR2 is YFSETQ in the germline V gene. CDR3 coding DNA: TGCGCCAGCAGCTTGCGGGTCGAAGCAACTAATGAAAAACTGTTTTTT. It codes for CASSLRVEATNEKLFF.

The chain links TRBV2 to TRBJ1-5; TRBD1 matches at 9 bases. The CDR3 consists of 17 residues. V lost 1 base, J lost 5 bases, and 9 bases stayed unmatched. CDR1 and CDR2 (germline): SNHLY, FYNNEI. DNA of the CDR3: TGTGCCAGCAGTGAAGTGCTGGAGGGACAGGGTTATCAGCCCCAGCATTTT. Translated, it gives CASSEVLEGQGYQPQHF.